The T cell receptor (beta chain) under discussion was sequenced for a study of T cell repertoires in cytomegalovirus infection. Background on the study: Public TCR beta signatures marked donors with CMV infection and the matching HLA. Study results and caveats: CMV-specific TCR beta clonotypes restricted by HLA-C dominated the ex vivo response.

The germline V and J ends were trimmed by 5 bases and 6 bases, with 22 bases remaining between them. The V gene's germline CDR1 is MNHEY and CDR2 SVGEGT. This CDR3 comprises 17 residues. One entry per CDR3 protein, called by TCRdb with MiXCR from the reads. The table has about 450,000 distinct CDR3 sequences, approximately 32% seen once. Note on this clonotype: The antigen remains unidentified.

The specimen was PBMCs. The chain carries TRBV6-2 or TRBV6-3 and TRBJ2-2; D is tentatively TRBD1 or TRBD2 (5 bases each). The receptor's source is a human donor in good health (CMV status not recorded). Some clones in this sample may be carry-over from other donors' samples. The CDR3, as DNA: TGTGCCAGCAGTCGCACGGGGCAGGGAAAATTCGCCGGGGAGCTGTTTTTT. Translated: CASSRTGQGKFAGELFF.